This passage covers 6 T cell receptor beta chains from one sample sequenced in a study of T cell responses to AZD1222 COVID-19 vaccine. Profiling relied on immunoSEQ multiplex PCR, and the TCRdb table lists in-frame clones only, not all of them. The sample includes tens of thousands of clones, over 85% seen only once; the top ten take over 2%. Here the sequenced sample was peripheral blood, taken on day 0 of AZD1222 vaccination. The origin of the receptors is an adult in good health.

The chain uses TRBV3-1 (or the pseudogene TRBV3-2) and TRBJ1-2; 9 bases are a match to TRBD1. Germline V CDR1 and CDR2: LGHDT, YNNKEL (reference sequence). J gave up 4 bases and V 0 bases, and 15 bases lay outside the gene matches. CDR3 length: 19 amino acids. This CDR3 reads CASSQDRGRTGGNLYGYTF. The DNA for the CDR3 is TGTGCCAGCAGCCAAGACCGTGGGCGTACAGGGGGCAATCTCTATGGCTACACCTTC.

The chain links TRBV27 to TRBJ1-2; D perhaps matches TRBD1 (6 bases). V dropped 4 bases and J dropped 0 bases, with 9 bases sitting between them. The germline CDR1 and CDR2 sequences are MNHEY and SMNVEV (reference sequence). The CDR3 extends over 14 amino acids. The CDR3 DNA sequence: TGTGCCAGCAGTTACAGGGTCGCTAACTATGGCTACACCTTC. Amino acids: CASSYRVANYGYTF.

The V and J genes are TRBV2 and TRBJ1-2; TRBD1 matches at 7 bases. This CDR3 contains 12 residues. The V segment lost 7 bases and the J segment 3 bases; nucleotides outside the gene matches: 2. Germline-derived CDR1 and CDR2 are SNHLY and FYNNEI. CDR3 amino acids: CASNQGDYGYTF. The CDR3 region has the DNA TGTGCCAGCAATCAGGGGGACTATGGCTACACCTTC.

This chain links TRBV5-4 with TRBJ2-3, with 7 positions matching TRBD2. The germline V gene has CDR1 SGHNT and CDR2 YYREEE (reference sequence). The V gene end was trimmed by 2 bases and the J gene end by 5 bases; junction bases not matched to a gene: 5. The CDR3 spans 14 residues. As DNA, the CDR3 is TGTGCCAGCAGCTTCGCTGGGGGGGGAGATACGCAGTATTTT. Translation gives CASSFAGGGDTQYF. The whole variable domain, remainder taken from reference TRBV5-4 and TRBJ2-3, is ETGVTQSPTHLIKTRGQQVTLRCSSQSGHNTVSWYQQALGQGPQFIFQYYREEENGRGNFPPRFSGLQFPNYSSELNVNALELDDSALYLCASSFAGGGDTQYFGPGTRLTVL.

The rearrangement joins TRBV19 to TRBJ2-1, with 7 bases aligning to TRBD2. V gave up 2 bases and J gave up 8 bases; unmatched junction bases: 15. Germline CDR1 reads LNHDA; CDR2 reads SQIVND (reference sequence). CDR3 length equals 17 residues. The CDR3, as DNA: TGTGCCAGTAGTATAACTGGGACCGCGACTAGCTGGGATGAGCAGTTCTTC. It translates to CASSITGTATSWDEQFF.

The V call is TRBV6-2 or TRBV6-3, the J call TRBJ1-1; no definite D call. This CDR3 region has 17 residues. Trimming removed 4 bases at V and 4 bases at J, with 22 bases between. Germline lookup yields CDR1 MNHEY and CDR2 SVGEGT. Here the CDR3 DNA reads TGTGCCAGCAGTTCTCGTATATCCGGACCGAGGAGCACTGAAGCTTTCTTT. It is translated as CASSSRISGPRSTEAFF.